This T cell receptor (beta chain) was sequenced during a study of blood T cell repertoires in COVID-19. The wider study: T cells, B-cell-depleted T cells, or PBMCs supplied cDNA or gDNA.

This table comes from immunoSEQ multiplex PCR, and its TCRdb copy is limited to in-frame clones, with some not included. The table has about 110,000 clones, under 90% seen once. The CDR3 is 14 residues long. Trimming pared 3 bases from V and 2 bases from J, leaving 10 bases between. CDR1 is MGHDK, CDR2 SYGVNS, per germline. The chain carries TRBV25-1 and TRBJ2-5; D is unresolved. The clonotype originates from a man older than 75 with acute or convalescent COVID-19. Sequencing used peripheral blood. CDR3 amino acids: CASSDVLPQETQYF. CDR3 bases: TGTGCCAGCAGTGATGTCCTACCTCAAGAGACCCAGTACTTC. The full variable domain, in which reference TRBV25-1 and TRBJ2-5 provide the parts outside the CDR3, is EADIYQTPRYLVIGTGKKITLECSQTMGHDKMYWYQQDPGMELHLIHYSYGVNSTEKGDLSSESTVSRIRTEHFPLTLESARPSHTSQYLCASSDVLPQETQYFGPGTRLLVL.